These 22 T cell receptor beta chains were all obtained from the same sample, sequenced in a study of blood T cell repertoires in COVID-19. TCRdb's table, derived via immunoSEQ multiplex PCR, lists solely in-frame clones and lacks some. The sample lists roughly 350,000 clones; 85% were seen once. What was sequenced was peripheral blood. Receptors were obtained from a woman in her late teens or twenties with acute or convalescent COVID-19.

J is TRBJ1-3 and V is TRBV5-1, with D possibly being TRBD1 (5 bases). The germline CDR1 and CDR2 sequences are SGHRS and YFSETQ. V lost 0 bases and J lost 2, with 6 bases in between. This CDR3 has 14 amino acids. CDR3 coding DNA: TGCGCCAGCAGCTTGGAGGGGACTGGAAACACCATATATTTT. Protein sequence: CASSLEGTGNTIYF.

The rearrangement uses TRBV6-5 and TRBJ2-7, with 10 bases that match TRBD1. Per germline, CDR1 MNHEY and CDR2 SVGAGI. The CDR3 runs 15 residues. After removal of 6 bases from V and 0 bases from J, the junction contained 5 bases not matched to a gene. CDR3 protein: CASRARDRGSYEQYF. The CDR3 region has the DNA TGTGCCAGCAGAGCGAGGGACAGGGGCTCCTACGAGCAGTACTTC.

This clone was observed once. The chain joins TRBV24-1 to TRBJ1-2, with TRBD1 identical over 8 bases. The length of the CDR3 is 13 residues. Trimming removed 7 bases from V and 8 bases from J; junction bases left unmatched: 8. Germline V gives CDR1 KGHDR, CDR2 SFDVKD. The CDR3 loop is CATRLGGTGGYTF. CDR3 sequence (DNA): TGTGCCACCAGATTGGGAGGGACAGGAGGCTACACCTTC.

The V call is TRBV3-1 (or the pseudogene TRBV3-2), the J call TRBJ2-2; no reliable D call. Germline loops: CDR1 LGHDT, CDR2 YNNKEL (reference sequence). V was cut by 6 bases and J by 1 base, with 9 bases left in between. CDR3 size: 14 residues. The CDR3 region has the DNA TGTGCCAGCAGGGTCCTTAGGAACACCGGGGAGCTGTTTTTT. Its protein product is CASRVLRNTGELFF.

The chain links TRBV6-5 to TRBJ1-5; weak D call: TRBD1 (5 bases). V lost 9 bases and J 4 bases, leaving 7 bases between the germline ends. Looked up from germline, CDR1 is MNHEY and CDR2 is SVGAGI. The CDR3 is 11 residues long. The CDR3 nucleotides are TGTGCCAGTGGGGGGAATCAGCCCCAGCATTTT. This gives the protein CASGGNQPQHF.

The chain couples TRBV15 to TRBJ2-5; D may be TRBD2 (5 bases). The CDR3 loop spans 15 amino acids. V shed 9 bases and J shed 1 base, with 18 bases lying between them. From germline, CDR1 is LNHNV and CDR2 YYDKDF (reference sequence). CDR3 DNA: TGTGCCACTCAGCGGACTTTAGGTCTCCAAGAGACCCAGTACTTC. It codes for CATQRTLGLQETQYF.

The chain combines TRBV11-2 with TRBJ2-6; a weak D match, TRBD1 (6 bases). CDR3 length: 17 residues. Germline V CDR1 and CDR2: SGHAT, FQNNGV. V dropped 5 bases and J dropped 0 bases, with 14 bases sitting between them. This chain's CDR3 is CASSVGHTNSGANVLTF. DNA for the CDR3: TGTGCCAGCAGCGTGGGACATACAAACTCTGGGGCCAACGTCCTGACTTTC.

The chain joins TRBV27 to TRBJ2-7, with a tentative D call TRBD2 (5 bases). The CDR3 contains 15 residues. CDR1 is MNHEY and CDR2 is SMNVEV in the germline V gene (reference sequence). Trimming pared 2 bases from V and 3 bases from J, leaving 14 bases between. CDR3 protein: CASSLSPSGSYEQYF. CDR3 nucleotides: TGTGCCAGCAGTTTAAGTCCCTCGGGAAGCTACGAGCAGTACTTC.

V is TRBV18 and J is TRBJ2-3; D remains ambiguous. V dropped 8 bases and J dropped 1 base, with 7 bases sitting between them. CDR1 is KGHSH and CDR2 is LQKENI in the germline V gene. The CDR3 contains 12 residues. DNA for the CDR3: TGTGCCAGCGCGGCAGGCACAGATACGCAGTATTTT. It translates to CASAAGTDTQYF.

The chain couples TRBV28 to TRBJ2-7, with 8 nucleotides matching TRBD1. The CDR3 is 15 residues long. Germline-derived CDR1 and CDR2 are MDHEN and SYDVKM. V was pared by 4 bases and J by 6 bases, with 11 bases of the junction left unmatched. CDR3 region: CASSSVKGQVSEQYF. DNA of the CDR3: TGTGCCAGCAGTTCCGTAAAGGGACAGGTTAGCGAGCAGTACTTC.

This clone came up a few times. DNA of the CDR3: TGTGCCAGCAGTTTTCCCTCAGGGGATCAGCCCCAGCATTTT. Amino acid sequence: CASSFPSGDQPQHF. The chain carries TRBV28 and TRBJ1-5; tentative D call: TRBD1 (6 bases). V lost 3 bases, J lost 5 bases, and 11 bases lay in between. Germline CDR1 reads MDHEN; CDR2 reads SYDVKM. The CDR3 runs 14 residues.

The rearrangement uses TRBV6-5 and TRBJ1-2; the match to TRBD1 covers 7 bases. With V trimmed by 10 bases and J by 4 bases, 15 bases remained unmatched. Looked up from germline, CDR1 is MNHEY and CDR2 is SVGAGI. The CDR3 length is 15 residues. This CDR3 is CATRQGIDPSYGYTF. Here the CDR3 DNA reads TGTGCCACCAGACAGGGAATTGATCCTAGCTATGGCTACACCTTC.

The genes are TRBV19 and TRBJ2-7; no firm D call. The CDR3 spans 14 residues. CDR1 LNHDA and CDR2 SQIVND come from the germline V gene (reference sequence). Trimming stripped 3 bases from V and 3 bases from J, with 12 bases between. CDR3 region: CASSIRVSYYEQYF. DNA of the CDR3: TGTGCCAGTAGTATTCGGGTCAGTTACTACGAGCAGTACTTC. Complete variable domain (other parts from reference TRBV19 and TRBJ2-7): DGGITQSPKYLFRKEGQNVTLSCEQNLNHDAMYWYRQDPGQGLRLIYYSQIVNDFQKGDIAEGYSVSREKKESFPLTVTSAQKNPTAFYLCASSIRVSYYEQYFGPGTRLTVT.

This chain joins TRBV28 and TRBJ1-2; the D gene is possibly TRBD1 (5 bases). The CDR3 covers 13 residues. Germline-derived CDR1 and CDR2 are MDHEN and SYDVKM. V was cut by 4 bases and J by 5 bases, with 11 bases left in between. CDR3 residues: CASSSRVRYGYTF. In DNA form, the CDR3 reads TGTGCCAGCAGTTCCAGGGTACGGTATGGCTACACCTTC.

This chain joins TRBV24-1 and TRBJ1-5; D gene ambiguous. From germline, CDR1 is KGHDR and CDR2 SFDVKD. V was shortened by 9 bases and J by 2 bases, with 16 bases between the two germline ends. The CDR3 loop spans 15 amino acids. The CDR3 loop reads CATEEGTTGNQPQHF. CDR3 DNA: TGTGCCACCGAAGAGGGTACTACAGGCAATCAGCCCCAGCATTTT.

V and J are TRBV4-1 and TRBJ2-7; D is possibly TRBD2 (5 bases). The CDR3 length is 14 residues. The germline V gene has CDR1 MGHRA and CDR2 YSYEKL. V dropped 3 bases and J dropped 0 bases, with 9 bases sitting between them. The CDR3 reads CASSQGGSSYEQYF. The DNA of the CDR3 is TGCGCCAGCAGCCAGGGTGGGAGCTCCTACGAGCAGTACTTC.

The table lists this clone with a count of one. The same CDR3 arises from other DNA sequences in this sample as well. The chain uses TRBV5-1 and TRBJ2-7; TRBD2 agrees at 8 bases. CDR1 SGHRS and CDR2 YFSETQ come from the germline V gene. The CDR3 length is 14 residues. After removal of 1 base from V and 2 bases from J, the junction contained 2 bases not matched to a gene. CDR3 protein: CASSLTSGTYEQYF. The CDR3 coding sequence is TGCGCCAGCAGCTTGACTAGCGGAACCTACGAGCAGTACTTC.

The chain uses TRBV7-3 and TRBJ2-7; D possibly corresponds to TRBD1 (5 bases). The CDR3 runs to 13 residues. From germline, CDR1 is SGHTA and CDR2 FQGTGA. Deletions cut 5 bases from V and 6 bases from J, with 14 bases between. CDR3 residues: CASSPQQGVEQYF. The CDR3 nucleotides read TGTGCCAGCAGCCCTCAGCAGGGTGTCGAGCAGTACTTC. The full variable domain, with the rest looked up from reference TRBV7-3 and TRBJ2-7, is GAGVSQTPSNKVTEKGKYVELRCDPISGHTALYWYRQSLGQGPEFLIYFQGTGAADDSGLPNDRFFAVRPEGSVSTLKIQRTERGDSAVYLCASSPQQGVEQYFGPGTRLTVT.

V and J are TRBV7-8 and TRBJ2-7; 7 nucleotides align to TRBD1. The CDR3 contains 14 residues. J lost 3 bases, V lost 5 bases, and 7 bases had no gene match. Germline loops: CDR1 SGHVS, CDR2 FQNEAQ. The CDR3 DNA sequence: TGTGCCAGCAGCAAATTTACAGGGGACTACGAGCAGTACTTC. It encodes CASSKFTGDYEQYF.

The J gene is TRBJ1-5, the V gene TRBV6-5; 8 bases fit TRBD1. CDR1 is MNHEY and CDR2 is SVGAGI in the germline V gene. J gave up 1 base and V 6 bases, and 2 bases lay outside the gene matches. The CDR3 covers 14 residues. The CDR3 sequence is CASSGQGSNQPQHF. In DNA, the CDR3 is TGTGCCAGCAGCGGACAGGGCAGCAATCAGCCCCAGCATTTT.

The chain uses TRBV9 and TRBJ2-1, with D perhaps matching TRBD1 (6 bases). The CDR3 is 13 residues long. Trimming left V 3 bases short and J 10 bases short, with 14 bases between. The germline gives CDR1 SGDLS, CDR2 YYNGEE. The CDR3 sequence: CASSAGDGGEQFF. DNA for the CDR3: TGTGCCAGCAGCGCAGGGGATGGGGGAGAGCAGTTCTTC.

The chain recombines TRBV24-1 with TRBJ2-3, with 8 bases matching TRBD2. CDR3 length equals 16 residues. CDR1 KGHDR and CDR2 SFDVKD come from the germline V gene. With V trimmed by 4 bases and J by 2 bases, 7 bases remained unmatched. The CDR3 here is CATSDPSLAATDTQYF. The DNA for the CDR3 is TGTGCCACCAGTGACCCTTCACTAGCGGCCACAGATACGCAGTATTTT.